What follows are 27 T cell receptor beta chains derived from one specimen sequenced in a study of OX40 agonist ivuxolimab in advanced cancers. Clones were sequenced by immunoSEQ multiplex PCR, and TCRdb holds only the in-frame ones, with some missing. The sample yields some 57,000 clones, about 90% seen once. The sequences come from CD4+ or CD8+ T cells sorted from blood, collected in a trial of the OX40 agonist ivuxolimab. These receptors were collected from an adult with an advanced solid tumor such as melanoma, head and neck, liver or kidney cancer.

The chain links TRBV30 to TRBJ2-7, with D unclear. The CDR3 is 12 residues long. CDR1 is GTSNPN, CDR2 SVGIG, per germline (reference sequence). V shed 5 bases and J shed 0 bases, with 8 bases lying between them. CDR3 nucleotide sequence: TGTGCCTGGTCAACCAGCTCCTACGAGCAGTACTTC. Encoded protein: CAWSTSSYEQYF.

The rearrangement joins TRBV7-2 to TRBJ1-2; 8 nucleotides agree with TRBD1. V lost 1 base, J lost 2 bases, and 6 bases stayed unmatched. CDR1 and CDR2 (germline): SGHTA, FQGNSA. The CDR3 is 16 amino acids. This CDR3 reads CASSLGGTGGNYGYTF. Here the CDR3 DNA reads TGTGCCAGCAGCTTAGGGGGGACAGGAGGAAACTATGGCTACACCTTC.

V gene TRBV6-1 combines with J gene TRBJ2-5, with 13 positions matching TRBD2. This CDR3 region has 15 residues. The ends lost 4 bases at V and 5 bases at J; junction bases unmatched: 4. Per the germline V gene, CDR1 is MNHNS and CDR2 is SASEGT. The CDR3 spells CASSAGLAGVETQYF. As DNA, the CDR3 is TGTGCCAGCAGTGCCGGACTAGCGGGAGTGGAGACCCAGTACTTC.

The rearrangement joins TRBV28 to TRBJ2-5; D unclear. The CDR3 has 14 residues. V lost 2 bases, J lost 1 base, and 8 bases lay in between. Germline V CDR1 and CDR2: MDHEN, SYDVKM. The CDR3 sequence is CASSLRYLQETQYF. The CDR3 coding sequence is TGTGCCAGCAGTTTACGGTACCTCCAAGAGACCCAGTACTTC.

The rearrangement joins TRBV4-2 to TRBJ2-2, with D unclear. The CDR3 has 14 amino acids. V dropped 0 bases and J dropped 8 bases, with 10 bases sitting between them. Germline V gene sequence: CDR1 LGHNA, CDR2 YNFKEQ. CDR3 in amino acids: CASSQETNRGELFF. CDR3 coding DNA: TGTGCCAGCAGCCAAGAAACTAATAGGGGGGAGCTGTTTTTT.

The chain is built from TRBV29-1 and TRBJ2-2; 7 nucleotides line up with TRBD2. With 3 bases clipped from V and 6 bases from J, the junction kept 4 bases outside the gene matches. CDR3 length: 13 residues. Looked up from germline, CDR1 is SQVTM and CDR2 is ANQGSEA. CDR3: CSVDRGESGELFF. CDR3 nucleotide sequence: TGCAGCGTTGATCGGGGGGAATCCGGGGAGCTGTTTTTT.

V is TRBV27 and J is TRBJ2-7; 8 nucleotides line up with TRBD1. CDR1 is MNHEY and CDR2 is SMNVEV in the germline V gene (reference sequence). J gave up 4 bases and V 5 bases, and 7 bases lay outside the gene matches. The CDR3 runs to 14 residues. The DNA of the CDR3 is TGTGCCAGCAGTCCCCGGGACAGGAGTTACGAGCAGTACTTC. The encoded protein is CASSPRDRSYEQYF.

CDR3 sequence reads: CASSIASGGAKFPNYGYTF. The CDR3 DNA follows: TGTGCCAGTAGTATAGCGTCAGGGGGCGCAAAGTTCCCTAACTATGGCTACACCTTC. The V gene is TRBV19, the J gene TRBJ1-2; 8 nucleotides match TRBD1. Germline-derived CDR1 and CDR2 are LNHDA and SQIVND (reference sequence). The CDR3 length is 19 residues. Trimming removed 1 base from V and 0 bases from J; junction bases left unmatched: 13.

This chain connects TRBV5-1 to TRBJ2-7; D is unclear. The V and J ends lost 5 bases and 4 bases respectively, with 16 bases between them. Germline V gene sequence: CDR1 SGHRS, CDR2 YFSETQ. The CDR3 has 14 amino acids. Here the CDR3 reads CASSPRRNGYEQYF. The CDR3 bases are TGCGCCAGCAGTCCCCGTCGGAATGGGTACGAGCAGTACTTC.

This chain uses TRBV19 with TRBJ2-5; D possibly corresponds to TRBD2 (6 bases). Deletions cut 5 bases from V and 11 bases from J, with 18 bases between. This CDR3 has 13 residues. CDR1 and CDR2 from the germline V gene are LNHDA and SQIVND (reference sequence). CDR3 nucleotide sequence: TGTGCCAGTAGTCCCCGGGGATCGGGGGAGCAGTACTTC. Translated, it gives CASSPRGSGEQYF.

The chain links TRBV9 to TRBJ2-3, with 14 bases that match TRBD2. Losses at the gene ends were 1 base for V and 0 bases for J; bases not matched to a gene: 10. The germline V gene has CDR1 SGDLS and CDR2 YYNGEE. The CDR3 totals 20 residues. The CDR3 sequence is CASSVSTGTSGGYSTDTQYF. In nucleotides, the CDR3 is TGTGCCAGCAGCGTATCGACCGGGACTAGCGGGGGTTATAGCACAGATACGCAGTATTTT. The variable domain in full, completed from reference TRBV9 and TRBJ2-3, reads DSGVTQTPKHLITATGQRVTLRCSPRSGDLSVYWYQQSLDQGLQFLIQYYNGEERAKGNILERFSAQQFPDLHSELNLSSLELGDSALYFCASSVSTGTSGGYSTDTQYFGPGTRLTVL.

This clone was observed once. An end of the junction differs from the germline gene, which may be a read error. This chain connects TRBV2 to TRBJ1-2, with 7 bases matching TRBD1. There are 15 residues in the CDR3. Per the germline V gene, CDR1 is SNHLY and CDR2 is FYNNEI. CDR3 sequence: CASREGGGLYYGYTF. Written as DNA, the CDR3 is TGTGCCAGCAGGGAAGGGGGCGGCCTATACTATGGCTACACCTTC.

The gene calls are TRBV5-1 and TRBJ2-3; 7 bases are shared with TRBD2. After removal of 2 bases from V and 1 base from J, the junction contained 7 bases not matched to a gene. The germline V gene has CDR1 SGHRS and CDR2 YFSETQ. This CDR3 has 16 amino acids. CDR3 coding DNA: TGCGCCAGCAGCTTTCAGGGCCGGGAGGGCACAGATACGCAGTATTTT. Protein sequence: CASSFQGREGTDTQYF.

The chain links TRBV7-9 to TRBJ1-4; TRBD1 is a possible D gene (6 bases). Deletions cut 0 bases from V and 4 bases from J, with 9 bases between. The CDR3 is 15 residues long. The germline gives CDR1 SEHNR, CDR2 FQNEAQ (reference sequence). CDR3 sequence: CASSLAGGLNEKLFF. The CDR3 region has the DNA TGTGCCAGCAGCTTAGCGGGGGGCCTTAATGAAAAACTGTTTTTT.

This chain connects TRBV7-2 to TRBJ1-2; tentative D call: TRBD1 (5 bases). The CDR3 length is 14 residues. Trimming took off 1 base at V and 1 base at J, with 7 bases between the two ends. The germline V gene has CDR1 SGHTA and CDR2 FQGNSA. CDR3 nucleotides: TGTGCCAGCAGCTTAGGGAGGGGTAACTATGGCTACACCTTC. This sequence encodes CASSLGRGNYGYTF.

The rearrangement joins TRBV28 to TRBJ2-4; 7 bases agree with TRBD2. After removal of 2 bases from V and 0 bases from J, the junction contained 4 bases not matched to a gene. Germline CDR1 and CDR2: MDHEN and SYDVKM. The CDR3 sequence is 16 residues long. CDR3 in DNA: TGTGCCAGCAGTTTAGGGGGGGTCTTAGCCAAAAACATTCAGTACTTC. Encoded protein: CASSLGGVLAKNIQYF.

The chain employs TRBV19 and TRBJ2-1; the D gene is possibly TRBD1 (6 bases). Germline lookup yields CDR1 LNHDA and CDR2 SQIVND (reference sequence). V shed 1 base and J shed 4 bases, with 14 bases lying between them. The CDR3 contains 16 residues. The CDR3 DNA sequence: TGTGCCAGTAGTATAGTGAAGGGGACACCGTACAATGAGCAGTTCTTC. Translation gives CASSIVKGTPYNEQFF.

This clone was seen a single time. The genes are TRBV2 and TRBJ2-7; D gene unclear. V was clipped by 4 bases and J by 2 bases, with 12 bases between them. The CDR3 contains 14 residues. Germline V lookup: CDR1 SNHLY, CDR2 FYNNEI. The CDR3 loop reads CASSARFLAYEQYF. Written as DNA, the CDR3 is TGTGCCAGCAGTGCCCGTTTTCTAGCCTACGAGCAGTACTTC.

This rearrangement joins TRBV5-1 to TRBJ2-7; TRBD2 might be the D (5 bases). The length of the CDR3 is 14 residues. Trimming shortened V by 5 bases and J by 5 bases, and 17 bases separated the two germline ends. Germline V CDR1 and CDR2: SGHRS, YFSETQ. The CDR3 here is CASRLAPLAHEQYF. The DNA of the CDR3 is TGCGCCAGCAGGCTAGCTCCCCTGGCACACGAGCAGTACTTC.

In DNA form, the CDR3 reads TGCGCCAGCAGCGCTGGAGTACAGGGGGGAGGAAACACCATATATTTT. Translating gives CASSAGVQGGGNTIYF. This chain joins TRBV5-1 and TRBJ1-3, with 8 bases lining up with TRBD1. The CDR3 runs 16 residues. CDR1 and CDR2 from the germline V gene are SGHRS and YFSETQ. V shed 4 bases, J shed 4 bases, and the junction held 10 bases outside the gene matches.

The sample holds a few counts of this clone. The rearrangement links TRBV11-1 to TRBJ2-1, with D unresolved. V lost 7 bases, J lost 6 bases, and 13 bases lay in between. CDR1 and CDR2 (germline): SGHAT, FQDESV (reference sequence). The CDR3 is made up of 13 amino acids. This CDR3 is CASTQRWLNEQFF. CDR3 nucleotide sequence: TGTGCCAGCACCCAGAGGTGGCTCAATGAGCAGTTCTTC.

V usage is TRBV6-1 and J usage is TRBJ1-1; D is uncertain. The CDR3 has 14 residues. CDR1 is MNHNS and CDR2 is SASEGT in the germline V gene. Trimming cost V 7 bases and J 0 bases, with 12 bases left between them. The CDR3 DNA reads as TGTGCCAGCATACCGGGGTTTGTGAACACTGAAGCTTTCTTT. It translates to CASIPGFVNTEAFF.

The V and J genes are TRBV28 and TRBJ1-3; TRBD1 aligns across 9 bases. There are 17 residues in the CDR3. Germline assignment: CDR1 MDHEN and CDR2 SYDVKM. V lost 5 bases, J lost 0 bases, and 8 bases stayed unmatched. CDR3 in DNA: TGTGCCAGCAGTCGTACAGGGGGCGCATTCTCTGGAAACACCATATATTTT. Protein product: CASSRTGGAFSGNTIYF.

The chain has TRBV5-1 and TRBJ2-7; 10 positions agree with TRBD1. Germline trimming cut 3 bases from V and 1 base from J; bases unmatched to any gene: 4. Germline lookup yields CDR1 SGHRS and CDR2 YFSETQ. The CDR3 is 15 amino acids. CDR3 loop: CASSSRDRGSYEQYF. CDR3 bases: TGCGCCAGCAGCTCCCGGGACAGGGGTTCCTACGAGCAGTACTTC.

The rearrangement joins TRBV10-3 to TRBJ2-7; D is perhaps TRBD1 (7 bases). The CDR3 has 11 residues. V lost 8 bases, J lost 7 bases, and 12 bases lay in between. The V gene's germline CDR1 is ENHRY and CDR2 SYGVKD. CDR3 nucleotide sequence: TGTGCCATCCATTCAGGGGGGGAGCAGTACTTC. It specifies CAIHSGGEQYF.

The chain is built from TRBV19 and TRBJ1-5; a possible D gene is TRBD1 (6 bases). The CDR3 runs 17 residues. The germline V gene encodes CDR1 LNHDA and CDR2 SQIVND (reference sequence). Trimming stripped 8 bases from V and 4 bases from J, with 24 bases between. The DNA of the CDR3 is TGTGCCAGTTCTAACCTAAAAAAGGGGGGCCGGAATCAGCCCCAGCATTTT. The encoded protein is CASSNLKKGGRNQPQHF. Full variable domain (missing parts from reference TRBV19 and TRBJ1-5): DGGITQSPKYLFRKEGQNVTLSCEQNLNHDAMYWYRQDPGQGLRLIYYSQIVNDFQKGDIAEGYSVSREKKESFPLTVTSAQKNPTAFYLCASSNLKKGGRNQPQHFGDGTRLSIL.

V is TRBV28 and J is TRBJ1-6; 8 bases line up with TRBD1. From germline, CDR1 is MDHEN and CDR2 SYDVKM. The trim removed 6 bases at V and 15 bases at J, leaving 10 bases unmatched. The CDR3 spans 13 residues. The CDR3 DNA reads TGTGCCAGCAGAACTCCGGGACAGGCGGACCTCCACTTT. It encodes CASRTPGQADLHF.